The 7 T cell receptor beta chains below come from one sample, sequenced in a study of cytomegalovirus exposure and HLA in healthy donors. Both 60 Vbeta primers and 13 Jbeta primers went into the PCR. Sequencing used immunoSEQ multiplex PCR; TCRdb keeps in-frame clones, though not all of them. The sample lists 200,000 to 250,000 clones, around 70% occurring once. The sequenced material came from PBMCs. The receptor source for this set is a man aged 35 to 55 in good health and CMV-seropositive.

The chain combines TRBV11-2 with TRBJ2-2; possibly TRBD2 for D (6 bases). The ends were cut back, 1 base at V and 5 bases at J, with 8 bases in the middle. Germline assignment: CDR1 SGHAT and CDR2 FQNNGV. This CDR3 is 14 amino acids long. CDR3 amino acids: CASSLGGRTGELFF. CDR3 DNA sequence: TGTGCCAGCAGCTTAGGAGGGAGGACCGGGGAGCTGTTTTTT. The whole variable domain, remainder taken from reference TRBV11-2 and TRBJ2-2, is EAGVAQSPRYKIIEKRQSVAFWCNPISGHATLYWYQQILGQGPKLLIQFQNNGVVDDSQLPKDRFSAERLKGVDSTLKIQPAKLEDSAVYLCASSLGGRTGELFFGEGSRLTVL.

As concerns this clone: Other DNA sequences from this sample encode an identical CDR3 as well. J is TRBJ1-5 and V is TRBV6-1; D may be TRBD1 (6 bases). This CDR3 is 15 amino acids long. Per the germline V gene, CDR1 is MNHNS and CDR2 is SASEGT. V lost 6 bases and J lost 5, with 17 bases in between. DNA of the CDR3: TGTGCCAGCAGCGAGGGGGGGACTATCTATCAGCCCCAGCATTTT. It specifies CASSEGGTIYQPQHF.

The J gene is TRBJ2-3, the V gene TRBV7-9; tentative D call: TRBD2 (5 bases). With 6 bases removed from V and 5 bases from J, the gap between germline ends came to 21 bases. The CDR3 extends over 16 amino acids. CDR1 and CDR2 (germline): SEHNR, FQNEAQ (reference sequence). The CDR3 spells CASRKGGDGRGDTQYF. CDR3 coding DNA: TGTGCCAGCAGGAAAGGAGGAGACGGCCGGGGAGATACGCAGTATTTT.

V usage is TRBV6-5 and J usage is TRBJ1-5, with 7 bases identical to TRBD1. With 6 bases clipped from V and 7 bases from J, the junction kept 9 bases outside the gene matches. CDR1 MNHEY and CDR2 SVGAGI come from the germline V gene. The CDR3 is 14 residues long. CDR3 sequence reads: CASSRTGRGQPQHF. In nucleotides, the CDR3 is TGTGCCAGCAGCCGGACAGGCCGGGGGCAGCCCCAGCATTTT.

In this sample, this clone turned up a few times. The chain joins TRBV4-2 to TRBJ2-2, with TRBD1 matching 7 bases. The germline V gene has CDR1 LGHNA and CDR2 YNFKEQ. The V and J ends lost 9 bases and 0 bases, in that order; junction bases with no gene match: 7. The CDR3 is 15 amino acids. As DNA, the CDR3 is TGTGCCAGTATGGACAGGACCGCGAACACCGGGGAGCTGTTTTTT. The encoded protein is CASMDRTANTGELFF.

The chain carries TRBV11-2 and TRBJ1-4; 8 bases are a match to TRBD1. Trimming took 1 base from V and 5 from J; bases not matched to a gene: 6. Germline CDR1 reads SGHAT; CDR2 reads FQNNGV. The CDR3 contains 16 residues. DNA for the CDR3: TGTGCCAGCAGCTTAGTAGGGGACAGGACCAATGAAAAACTGTTTTTT. Its protein is CASSLVGDRTNEKLFF.

The genes are TRBV19 and TRBJ2-1; 9 bases are a match to TRBD2. This CDR3 is 17 amino acids long. Trimming cost V 5 bases and J 5 bases; bases outside gene matches: 13. Germline V gene sequence: CDR1 LNHDA, CDR2 SQIVND (reference sequence). The DNA for the CDR3 is TGTGCCAGTAGTCCGTTCTCGGGCGGGGGGGCAAACAATGAGCAGTTCTTC. It yields the protein CASSPFSGGGANNEQFF.